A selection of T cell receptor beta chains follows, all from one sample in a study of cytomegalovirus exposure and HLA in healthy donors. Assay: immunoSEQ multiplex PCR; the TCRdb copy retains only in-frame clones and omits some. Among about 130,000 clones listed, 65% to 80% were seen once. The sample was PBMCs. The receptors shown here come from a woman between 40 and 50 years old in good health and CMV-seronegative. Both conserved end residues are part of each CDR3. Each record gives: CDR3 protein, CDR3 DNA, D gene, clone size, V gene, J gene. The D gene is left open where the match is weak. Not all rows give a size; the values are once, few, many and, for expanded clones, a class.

CASSPPGQQETQYF	TGTGCCAGCTCACCACCGGGACAACAAGAGACCCAGTACTTC	-	-	TRBV18	TRBJ2-5
CASSLGPSAYTF	TGTGCCAGCTCCTTGGGGCCTTCGGCCTACACCTTC	-	-	TRBV6-6	TRBJ1-2
CASQLLAGVVYNEQFF	TGTGCCAGCCAGCTTCTAGCGGGAGTTGTTTACAATGAGCAGTTCTTC	TRBD2	-	TRBV27	TRBJ2-1
CASSLAPNQPQHF	TGTGCCAGCAGCTTAGCCCCGAATCAGCCCCAGCATTTT	-	-	TRBV11-2	TRBJ1-5
CASSFMQGNSPLHF	TGTGCCAGCAGTTTTATGCAGGGAAATTCACCCCTCCACTTT	-	-	TRBV28	TRBJ1-6
CASLSWTGEDGYTF	TGTGCCAGCCTCTCTTGGACAGGGGAAGATGGCTACACCTTC	TRBD1	-	TRBV19	TRBJ1-2
CASSFRTGYYGYTF	TGTGCCAGCAGTTTCCGGACAGGGTACTATGGCTACACCTTC	TRBD1	once	TRBV28	TRBJ1-2
CASFPGVAGGTGELFF	TGCGCCAGCTTCCCTGGGGTAGCGGGAGGCACCGGGGAGCTGTTTTTT	TRBD2	once	TRBV5-1	TRBJ2-2
CASSLPGTGENSQYF	TGTGCCAGCAGTTTGCCCGGGACAGGTGAAAACAGTCAGTACTTC	TRBD1	-	TRBV28	TRBJ2-4
CASSLGQVDEAFF	TGCGCCAGCAGCTTGGGGCAGGTGGATGAAGCTTTCTTT	-	-	TRBV5-1	TRBJ1-1
CASSVDYTYNEQFF	TGTGCCAGCAGCGTGGACTATACCTACAATGAGCAGTTCTTC	-	-	TRBV28	TRBJ2-1
CASSQDTSGTGELFF	TGTGCCAGCAGCCAAGACACTAGCGGCACCGGGGAGCTGTTTTTT	TRBD2	-	TRBV4-2	TRBJ2-2
CASSPLRTDSGNTIYF	TGTGCCAGCAGCCCTTTAAGGACAGACTCTGGAAACACCATATATTTT	-	once	TRBV6-6	TRBJ1-3
CASSTDRGRNQPQHF	TGTGCCAGCAGTACCGACAGGGGCCGCAATCAGCCCCAGCATTTT	TRBD1	-	TRBV28	TRBJ1-5
CASSFSSVDTQYF	TGTGCCAGCAGCTTCTCCAGTGTAGATACGCAGTATTTT	-	-	TRBV7-3	TRBJ2-3
CASSPPSGQGRTGELFF	TGTGCCAGCTCACCACCTTCGGGACAGGGGCGGACCGGGGAGCTGTTTTTT	TRBD1	-	TRBV18	TRBJ2-2
CASSLNTVGDRECNEQFF	TGCGCCAGCAGCTTAAACACGGTAGGGGACAGGGAGTGCAATGAGCAGTTCTTC	TRBD1	-	TRBV5-1	TRBJ2-1
CASSSPTSGEGTDTQYF	TGTGCCAGCAGCTCACCGACTAGCGGGGAGGGTACAGATACGCAGTATTTT	TRBD2	-	TRBV5-4	TRBJ2-3
CASSFGTGYTEAFF	TGCGCCAGCAGCTTCGGGACAGGGTACACTGAAGCTTTCTTT	TRBD1	-	TRBV5-1	TRBJ1-1
CASRLRTSGASVEQYF	TGTGCCAGCAGACTAAGGACTAGCGGGGCCTCCGTCGAGCAGTACTTC	TRBD2	-	TRBV2	TRBJ2-7
CASSLGAGGSYEQYF	TGTGCCAGCAGCTTAGGAGCGGGAGGAAGCTACGAGCAGTACTTC	TRBD2	-	TRBV7-6	TRBJ2-7
CATYQLTEQETQYF	TGCGCCACATACCAATTGACGGAGCAAGAGACCCAGTACTTC	-	few	TRBV10-1	TRBJ2-5
CASSLVGRGRNIQYF	TGCGCCAGCAGCTTGGTCGGTCGGGGGAGAAACATTCAGTACTTC	-	-	TRBV5-1	TRBJ2-4
CASSSQSEQYF	TGTGCCAGCTCAAGCCAATCCGAGCAGTACTTC	-	-	TRBV18	TRBJ2-7
CASSPLGSGALADEQYF	TGTGCCAGCAGCCCTTTGGGTAGCGGGGCTTTAGCTGACGAGCAGTACTTC	TRBD2	once	TRBV7-9	TRBJ2-7
CASSPTGTLSTEAFF	TGTGCCAGCAGTCCGACAGGGACCTTGAGCACTGAAGCTTTCTTT	TRBD1	once	TRBV27	TRBJ1-1
CASSLKAFF	TGTGCCAGCAGCCTAAAAGCTTTCTTT	-	-	TRBV7-7	TRBJ1-1
CASSVEGGAGELFF	TGTGCCAGCAGCGTAGAGGGGGGGGCCGGGGAGCTGTTTTTT	-	-	TRBV9	TRBJ2-2
CAASTRQETQYF	TGTGCCGCGTCGACTAGACAAGAGACCCAGTACTTC	-	-	TRBV15	TRBJ2-5
CASSPGVGTGELFF	TGTGCCAGCAGCCCAGGGGTGGGCACCGGGGAGCTGTTTTTT	-	few	TRBV7-8	TRBJ2-2
CASSVGQGMAEAFF	TGTGCCAGCAGTGTAGGACAGGGGATGGCTGAAGCTTTCTTT	TRBD1	-	TRBV6-1	TRBJ1-1
CASSELDGHANEQFF	TGCGCCAGCAGTGAACTGGACGGACATGCCAATGAGCAGTTCTTC	-	-	TRBV10-2	TRBJ2-1
CASRDSDNEKLFF	TGTGCCAGTCGGGACAGCGATAATGAAAAACTGTTTTTT	TRBD1	-	TRBV6-6	TRBJ1-4
CASSFTDRTTEAFF	TGTGCCAGCAGCTTCACCGACAGGACCACTGAAGCTTTCTTT	-	-	TRBV7-9	TRBJ1-1
CASSWRLTDTQYF	TGTGCCAGCAGTTGGAGACTCACAGATACGCAGTATTTT	-	-	TRBV27	TRBJ2-3
CASSQLAGTSYEQYF	TGTGCCAGTAGCCAACTAGCGGGAACGTCCTACGAGCAGTACTTC	TRBD2	-	TRBV19	TRBJ2-7
CASSLSGGAQDTQYF	TGTGCCAGCAGCTTAAGCGGGGGGGCCCAAGATACGCAGTATTTT	TRBD2	-	TRBV13	TRBJ2-3
CASSIDGSSGYEQYF	TGTGCCAGTAGTATAGATGGGAGTAGCGGGTACGAGCAGTACTTC	TRBD2	-	TRBV19	TRBJ2-7
CASSIETFANEKLFF	TGTGCCAGTAGTATTGAGACATTCGCTAATGAAAAACTGTTTTTT	-	once	TRBV19	TRBJ1-4
CASSFGQGGGYTF	TGTGCCAGCAGCTTTGGACAGGGAGGTGGCTACACCTTC	TRBD1	-	TRBV7-3	TRBJ1-2
CASSLRLGGELFF	TGTGCCAGCAGCCTAAGACTAGGCGGGGAGCTGTTTTTT	-	-	TRBV5-8	TRBJ2-2
CASSEQGGNEQFF	TGTGCCAGCAGTGAACAGGGAGGAAATGAGCAGTTCTTC	-	-	TRBV6-1	TRBJ2-1
CASSLRDKNQPQHF	TGTGCCAGCAGTTTACGGGACAAGAATCAGCCCCAGCATTTT	-	-	TRBV28	TRBJ1-5
CASSPLAGGPNEQFF	TGTGCCAGCAGCCCCTTAGCGGGAGGGCCAAATGAGCAGTTCTTC	TRBD2	-	TRBV5-4	TRBJ2-1
CSAGSGYEQYF	TGCAGTGCTGGCAGCGGATACGAGCAGTACTTC	-	-	TRBV20-1	TRBJ2-7
CSVERQGMAYEQYF	TGCAGCGTTGAGCGACAGGGAATGGCCTACGAGCAGTACTTC	TRBD1	-	TRBV29-1	TRBJ2-7
CASSIEGLRTEAFF	TGTGCCAGTAGTATTGAGGGTTTGAGGACTGAAGCTTTCTTT	-	-	TRBV19	TRBJ1-1
CASSLGLAASTDTQYF	TGTGCCAGCAGTCTCGGACTAGCGGCTAGCACAGATACGCAGTATTTT	TRBD2	-	TRBV27	TRBJ2-3
CASSPPVGRAGGTGELFF	TGTGCCAGCTCACCACCAGTCGGGAGGGCCGGGGGCACCGGGGAGCTGTTTTTT	TRBD2	few	TRBV18	TRBJ2-2
CASSPGLPDFATNEKLFF	TGCGCCAGCAGCCCGGGACTCCCAGACTTCGCAACTAATGAAAAACTGTTTTTT	-	-	TRBV5-1	TRBJ1-4
CASSGGLAPTGELFF	TGTGCCAGCAGCGGTGGGCTAGCGCCCACCGGGGAGCTGTTTTTT	-	-	TRBV2	TRBJ2-2
CASTDGEGRYGYTF	TGTGCCAGCACCGACGGGGAGGGGAGGTATGGCTACACCTTC	-	-	TRBV6-4	TRBJ1-2